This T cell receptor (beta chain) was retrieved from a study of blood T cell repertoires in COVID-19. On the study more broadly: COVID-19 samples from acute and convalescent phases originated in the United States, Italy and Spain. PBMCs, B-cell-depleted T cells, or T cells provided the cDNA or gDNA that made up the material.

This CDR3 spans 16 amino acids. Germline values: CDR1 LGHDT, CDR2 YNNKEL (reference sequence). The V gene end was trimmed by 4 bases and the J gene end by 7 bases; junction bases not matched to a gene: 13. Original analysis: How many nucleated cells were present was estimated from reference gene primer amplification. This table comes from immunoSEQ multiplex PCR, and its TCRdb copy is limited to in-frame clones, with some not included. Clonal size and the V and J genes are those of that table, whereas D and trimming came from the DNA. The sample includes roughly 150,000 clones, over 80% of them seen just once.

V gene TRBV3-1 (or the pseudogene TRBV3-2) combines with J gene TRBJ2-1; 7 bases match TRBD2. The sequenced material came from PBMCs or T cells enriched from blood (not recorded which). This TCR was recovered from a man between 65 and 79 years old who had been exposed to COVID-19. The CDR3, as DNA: TGTGCCAGCAGCCCCTCCCTGGGCGGGAGAGGTAATGAGCAGTTCTTC. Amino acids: CASSPSLGGRGNEQFF.